This passage covers 6 T cell receptor beta chains from one sample sequenced in a study of shared clonotypes between healthy human individuals. Assay used: immunoSEQ multiplex PCR; TCRdb lists only in-frame clones, some missing. The table includes under 650,000 clones, 90% to 97% detected once. The sample was naive CD4+ T cells sorted from blood. Noted subset: CD45RA+ positively selected. The receptor set was obtained from a woman aged 25 to 39 in good health.

J is TRBJ1-2 and V is TRBV10-2; D remains unclear. V was pared by 2 bases and J by 6 bases, with 10 bases between. The CDR3 has 13 residues. Germline V gives CDR1 WSHSY, CDR2 SAAADI. CDR3 in DNA: TGCGCCAGCAGTGAGGCTTACTCCGATGGCTACACCTTC. Translated, it gives CASSEAYSDGYTF.

The V gene is TRBV5-6, the J gene TRBJ2-1; D assignment may be TRBD1 or TRBD2 (5 bases each). V dropped 4 bases and J dropped 8 bases, with 16 bases sitting between them. This CDR3 spans 14 amino acids. Germline values: CDR1 SGHDT, CDR2 YYEEEE. In nucleotides, the CDR3 is TGTGCCAGCAGCACAAGGGACCGGCGGCATGAGCAGTTCTTC. This sequence encodes CASSTRDRRHEQFF.

The rearrangement uses TRBV9 and TRBJ2-1; 8 nucleotides line up with TRBD2. Germline CDR1 and CDR2: SGDLS and YYNGEE. CDR3 length: 15 amino acids. After removal of 3 bases from V and 0 bases from J, the junction contained 2 bases not matched to a gene. In DNA, the CDR3 is TGTGCCAGCAGCGCGAGCGGGAGCTCCTACAATGAGCAGTTCTTC. Amino acids: CASSASGSSYNEQFF.

The V call is TRBV18, the J call TRBJ2-6; TRBD2 might be the D (6 bases). The CDR3 consists of 19 residues. V was clipped by 2 bases and J by 0 bases, with 17 bases between them. The germline CDR1 and CDR2 sequences are KGHSH and LQKENI. DNA of the CDR3: TGTGCCAGCTCACCAGGGAGGCCTTCGAGGTCCTCTGGGGCCAACGTCCTGACTTTC. Protein: CASSPGRPSRSSGANVLTF.

The genes are TRBV27 and TRBJ1-6; 7 nucleotides align to TRBD1. Germline CDR1 is MNHEY and CDR2 is SMNVEV (reference sequence). The CDR3 totals 17 residues. Losses at the gene ends were 2 bases for V and 0 bases for J; bases not matched to a gene: 4. This chain's CDR3 is CASSLQAGGSYNSPLHF. DNA of the CDR3: TGTGCCAGCAGTTTACAAGCAGGGGGCTCCTATAATTCACCCCTCCACTTT.

The chain is built from TRBV18 and TRBJ1-4, with D possibly matching TRBD1 (6 bases). Germline V gene lookup returns CDR1 KGHSH and CDR2 LQKENI. V was pared by 3 bases and J by 4 bases, with 9 bases between. The length of the CDR3 is 14 residues. The CDR3 sequence: CASSPGQNNEKLFF. The CDR3 coding sequence is TGTGCCAGCTCACCCGGACAGAATAATGAAAAACTGTTTTTT.